This TCR beta chain appears in the sequencing data of a study of shared clonotypes between healthy human individuals. This clone occurred a few times. TCRdb's copy holds only in-frame clones and misses some; the assay was immunoSEQ multiplex PCR. Among over a million clones, about 75% were seen once, and the ten largest hold 1.5%. The CDR3 covers 13 residues. V gave up 9 bases and J gave up 0 bases; unmatched junction bases: 4. CDR1 and CDR2 from the germline V gene are SNHLY and FYNNEI. This clonotype was obtained from a man aged 18 to 30 in good health. The chain couples TRBV2 to TRBJ1-1; 7 nucleotides align to TRBD1. The sample consisted of memory CD4+ T cells sorted from blood. The subset denotes: CD45RA-negative fraction. The CDR3 spells CARKTGMNTEAFF. The CDR3 DNA sequence: TGTGCCAGGAAGACAGGGATGAACACTGAAGCTTTCTTT.